A selection of T cell receptor beta chains follows, all from one sample in a study of high-grade serous ovarian cancer treatment subgroups. The table came from immunoSEQ multiplex PCR; TCRdb's copy has only in-frame clones and leaves some out. In the table there are some 540 clones, about four fifths of which are singletons. The sample was tumor tissue. These receptors came from a human donor with high-grade serous ovarian cancer. Both conserved end residues are part of each CDR3. A D gene is named only where the DNA matches it firmly. Expanded clones get a size class; other rows say once, few or many, or leave the size out.

clone size: NA; V gene: TRBV10-3; D gene: NA; J gene: TRBJ2-3; CDR3 protein: CAISQGSPDTQYF; CDR3 DNA: TGTGCCATCTCCCAGGGGAGCCCAGATACGCAGTATTTT
clone size: once; V gene: TRBV19; D gene: NA; J gene: TRBJ2-3; CDR3 protein: CASRLLAGRADTQYF; CDR3 DNA: TGTGCCAGTAGACTGCTAGCTGGTAGGGCAGATACGCAGTATTTT
clone size: NA; V gene: TRBV10-3; D gene: NA; J gene: TRBJ2-3; CDR3 protein: CAISVTSGPPTDTQYF; CDR3 DNA: TGTGCCATCAGTGTTACTTCTGGCCCGCCCACAGATACGCAGTATTTT
clone size: NA; V gene: TRBV25-1; D gene: NA; J gene: TRBJ2-7; CDR3 protein: CASSEGPDSGYIYEQYF; CDR3 DNA: TGTGCCAGCAGTGAAGGACCGGACAGCGGGTATATCTACGAGCAGTACTTC
clone size: once; V gene: TRBV7-9; D gene: TRBD2; J gene: TRBJ2-2; CDR3 protein: CASSLRQLAGGTGELFF; CDR3 DNA: TGTGCCAGCAGCTTACGTCAACTAGCGGGGGGCACCGGGGAGCTGTTTTTT
clone size: NA; V gene: TRBV7-6; D gene: NA; J gene: TRBJ1-1; CDR3 protein: CASSLRPPYGDSMNTEAFF; CDR3 DNA: TGTGCCAGCAGCTTAAGGCCGCCCTACGGTGACAGCATGAACACTGAAGCTTTCTTT
clone size: NA; V gene: TRBV4-1; D gene: NA; J gene: TRBJ1-4; CDR3 protein: CASSQATQGGPNEKLFF; CDR3 DNA: TGCGCCAGCAGCCAAGCAACCCAAGGGGGACCTAATGAAAAACTGTTTTTT
clone size: NA; V gene: TRBV7-8; D gene: NA; J gene: TRBJ2-1; CDR3 protein: CASSLGAGYNEQFF; CDR3 DNA: TGTGCCAGCAGCTTAGGGGCTGGCTATAATGAGCAGTTCTTC
clone size: NA; V gene: TRBV7-3; D gene: TRBD2; J gene: TRBJ2-2; CDR3 protein: CASSFSGGTPGELFF; CDR3 DNA: TGTGCCAGCAGCTTTAGCGGGGGGACCCCCGGGGAGCTGTTTTTT
clone size: NA; V gene: TRBV19; D gene: NA; J gene: TRBJ2-6; CDR3 protein: CASSSRGAGANVLTF; CDR3 DNA: TGTGCCAGTTCCTCAAGAGGGGCGGGGGCCAACGTCCTGACTTTC
clone size: NA; V gene: TRBV18; D gene: NA; J gene: TRBJ1-2; CDR3 protein: CASSPRLVNGIGFGYGYTF; CDR3 DNA: TGTGCCAGCTCACCCCGACTCGTTAATGGTATTGGCTTCGGCTATGGCTACACCTTC
clone size: NA; V gene: TRBV4-2; D gene: NA; J gene: TRBJ1-1; CDR3 protein: CASKGRWDTEAFF; CDR3 DNA: TGTGCCAGCAAGGGGCGGTGGGACACTGAAGCTTTCTTT
clone size: NA; V gene: TRBV28; D gene: NA; J gene: TRBJ2-3; CDR3 protein: CATTLGGTDTQYF; CDR3 DNA: TGTGCCACTACCTTAGGCGGTACGGATACGCAGTATTTT
clone size: NA; V gene: TRBV4-3; D gene: TRBD1; J gene: TRBJ1-1; CDR3 protein: CASSQGGGQGLMNTEAFF; CDR3 DNA: TGCGCCAGCAGCCAAGGAGGGGGACAGGGTCTAATGAACACTGAAGCTTTCTTT
clone size: NA; V gene: TRBV5-7; D gene: TRBD1; J gene: TRBJ2-7; CDR3 protein: CASSGGQDFCYSYEQYF; CDR3 DNA: TGTGCCAGCAGCGGGGGACAGGACTTCTGTTACTCCTACGAGCAGTACTTC
clone size: hyperexpanded; V gene: TRBV18; D gene: NA; J gene: TRBJ2-7; CDR3 protein: CASSPGGYEQYF; CDR3 DNA: TGTGCCAGCTCACCGGGGGGCTACGAGCAGTACTTC
clone size: NA; V gene: TRBV4-2; D gene: TRBD2; J gene: TRBJ2-5; CDR3 protein: CASSARAGATKETQYF; CDR3 DNA: TGTGCCAGCAGCGCTAGAGCGGGGGCCACCAAAGAGACCCAGTACTTC
clone size: NA; V gene: TRBV6-5; D gene: NA; J gene: TRBJ2-7; CDR3 protein: CASSYRGAHYEQYF; CDR3 DNA: TGTGCCAGCAGCTACCGCGGGGCTCACTACGAGCAGTACTTC
clone size: few; V gene: TRBV19; D gene: TRBD1; J gene: TRBJ1-1; CDR3 protein: CASRTGEFGYTEAFF; CDR3 DNA: TGTGCCAGTAGGACAGGGGAATTTGGGTACACTGAAGCTTTCTTT
clone size: NA; V gene: TRBV15; D gene: NA; J gene: TRBJ1-1; CDR3 protein: CATSRVARNTEAFF; CDR3 DNA: TGTGCCACCAGCAGAGTAGCCAGGAACACTGAAGCTTTCTTT
clone size: NA; V gene: TRBV7-2; D gene: NA; J gene: TRBJ1-1; CDR3 protein: CASSLVFTDEAFF; CDR3 DNA: TGTGCCAGCAGCTTAGTGTTTACGGATGAAGCTTTCTTT
clone size: NA; V gene: TRBV5-1; D gene: NA; J gene: TRBJ2-7; CDR3 protein: CASRWGSYSSYEQYF; CDR3 DNA: TGCGCCAGTCGCTGGGGGTCCTACAGCTCCTACGAGCAGTACTTC
clone size: few; V gene: TRBV5-6; D gene: NA; J gene: TRBJ1-1; CDR3 protein: CASTPWRGTYTEAFF; CDR3 DNA: TGTGCCAGCACCCCTTGGAGGGGGACTTACACTGAAGCTTTCTTT
clone size: NA; V gene: TRBV9; D gene: TRBD1; J gene: TRBJ1-3; CDR3 protein: CASSVLDRGSGNTIYF; CDR3 DNA: TGTGCCAGCAGCGTTCTCGACAGGGGGTCTGGAAACACCATATATTTT
clone size: NA; V gene: TRBV29-1; D gene: TRBD1; J gene: TRBJ2-7; CDR3 protein: CSASDRGNGEQYF; CDR3 DNA: TGCAGCGCCTCTGACAGGGGGAATGGCGAGCAGTACTTC
clone size: NA; V gene: TRBV7-9; D gene: NA; J gene: TRBJ2-1; CDR3 protein: CASSSTDHSYNEQFF; CDR3 DNA: TGTGCCAGCAGCTCGACCGATCACTCCTACAATGAGCAGTTCTTC
clone size: few; V gene: TRBV5-1; D gene: TRBD1; J gene: TRBJ1-5; CDR3 protein: CASRATGGDQPQHF; CDR3 DNA: TGCGCCAGCAGAGCGACAGGGGGCGATCAGCCCCAGCATTTT
clone size: NA; V gene: TRBV4-1; D gene: NA; J gene: TRBJ2-7; CDR3 protein: CASSQGLTGNYEQYF; CDR3 DNA: TGCGCCAGCAGCCAAGGGTTGACTGGGAACTACGAGCAGTACTTC
clone size: NA; V gene: TRBV6-6; D gene: NA; J gene: TRBJ1-1; CDR3 protein: CASSPGTRDTEAFF; CDR3 DNA: TGTGCCAGCAGCCCTGGGACTCGGGACACTGAAGCTTTCTTT
clone size: NA; V gene: TRBV5-1; D gene: NA; J gene: TRBJ1-2; CDR3 protein: CASSPDGYGYTF; CDR3 DNA: TGCGCCAGCAGCCCTGATGGGTACGGCTACACCTTC
clone size: NA; V gene: TRBV5-1; D gene: TRBD2; J gene: TRBJ2-1; CDR3 protein: CASSSSGGYNEQFF; CDR3 DNA: TGCGCCAGCAGCTCCAGCGGGGGATACAATGAGCAGTTCTTC
clone size: NA; V gene: TRBV7-2; D gene: TRBD1; J gene: TRBJ1-5; CDR3 protein: CASSWKATGGNQPQHF; CDR3 DNA: TGTGCCAGCAGCTGGAAAGCGACAGGGGGCAATCAGCCCCAGCATTTT
clone size: NA; V gene: TRBV1; D gene: NA; J gene: TRBJ1-3; CDR3 protein: CTSSQGGRGAQLSGNTIYF; CDR3 DNA: TGCACCAGCAGCCAAGGGGGGAGGGGGGCCCAACTCTCTGGAAACACCATATATTTT
clone size: NA; V gene: TRBV10-2; D gene: NA; J gene: TRBJ1-6; CDR3 protein: CASSPDLVGSPLHF; CDR3 DNA: TGCGCCAGCAGCCCTGACTTGGTGGGTTCACCCCTCCACTTT
clone size: NA; V gene: TRBV28; D gene: TRBD2; J gene: TRBJ2-7; CDR3 protein: CASSRLIPLAGSSYEQYF; CDR3 DNA: TGTGCCAGCAGTCGCCTAATACCCTTAGCGGGGAGCTCCTACGAGCAGTACTTC
clone size: NA; V gene: TRBV5-6; D gene: TRBD1; J gene: TRBJ2-7; CDR3 protein: CASSHRGQSSYEQYF; CDR3 DNA: TGTGCCAGCAGCCACAGGGGGCAGAGCTCCTACGAGCAGTACTTC
clone size: NA; V gene: TRBV6-1; D gene: NA; J gene: TRBJ1-5; CDR3 protein: CASSPGAGGYQPQHF; CDR3 DNA: TGTGCCAGCAGCCCGGGAGCCGGGGGGTATCAGCCCCAGCATTTT
clone size: NA; V gene: TRBV7-2; D gene: NA; J gene: TRBJ1-3; CDR3 protein: CASTKGGNSGNTIYF; CDR3 DNA: TGTGCCAGCACCAAAGGGGGAAACTCTGGAAACACCATATATTTT
clone size: NA; V gene: TRBV30; D gene: NA; J gene: TRBJ2-7; CDR3 protein: CAWKSPVSYEQYF; CDR3 DNA: TGTGCCTGGAAATCACCCGTCTCCTACGAGCAGTACTTC
clone size: NA; V gene: TRBV19; D gene: NA; J gene: TRBJ2-7; CDR3 protein: CASRPGGGTLGEQYF; CDR3 DNA: TGTGCCAGTAGGCCAGGGGGAGGGACTCTTGGCGAGCAGTACTTC
clone size: NA; V gene: TRBV2; D gene: NA; J gene: TRBJ1-3; CDR3 protein: CASSPRPGSGNTIYF; CDR3 DNA: TGTGCCAGCAGTCCCCGTCCAGGCTCTGGAAACACCATATATTTT
clone size: NA; V gene: TRBV11-2; D gene: TRBD2; J gene: TRBJ2-1; CDR3 protein: CASSPHGGGYNEQFF; CDR3 DNA: TGTGCCAGCAGCCCGCACGGGGGGGGGTACAATGAGCAGTTCTTC
clone size: NA; V gene: TRBV10-2; D gene: TRBD2; J gene: TRBJ2-7; CDR3 protein: CASKLAGGHHEQYF; CDR3 DNA: TGCGCCAGCAAACTAGCGGGGGGGCACCACGAGCAGTACTTC
clone size: few; V gene: TRBV21-1; D gene: NA; J gene: TRBJ2-7; CDR3 protein: CAPRGDSGDSYEQYF; CDR3 DNA: TGTGCCCCCCGGGGTGATAGCGGGGATTCCTACGAGCAGTACTTC
clone size: NA; V gene: TRBV6-4; D gene: NA; J gene: TRBJ1-1; CDR3 protein: CASSARGQSTEAFF; CDR3 DNA: TGTGCCAGCAGTGCGCGTGGACAGAGCACTGAAGCTTTCTTT
clone size: NA; V gene: TRBV30; D gene: TRBD1; J gene: TRBJ1-6; CDR3 protein: CAWNRGESYNSPLHF; CDR3 DNA: TGTGCCTGGAACAGGGGCGAATCCTATAATTCACCCCTCCACTTT
clone size: large; V gene: TRBV6-5; D gene: NA; J gene: TRBJ1-1; CDR3 protein: CASAKQGSTEAFF; CDR3 DNA: TGTGCCAGCGCAAAACAGGGTAGCACTGAAGCTTTCTTT
clone size: NA; V gene: TRBV7-9; D gene: NA; J gene: TRBJ1-4; CDR3 protein: CASSLKAGVNEKLFF; CDR3 DNA: TGTGCCAGCAGCTTAAAGGCAGGAGTTAATGAAAAACTGTTTTTT
clone size: NA; V gene: TRBV6-5; D gene: NA; J gene: TRBJ2-3; CDR3 protein: CASKRGTDLDTQYF; CDR3 DNA: TGTGCCAGCAAACGGGGGACAGATTTGGATACGCAGTATTTT
clone size: few; V gene: TRBV6-6; D gene: TRBD1; J gene: TRBJ1-2; CDR3 protein: CASSYSTGPLGGYTF; CDR3 DNA: TGTGCCAGCAGTTACTCGACAGGGCCCTTGGGCGGCTACACCTTC
clone size: NA; V gene: TRBV4-1; D gene: TRBD1; J gene: TRBJ2-3; CDR3 protein: CASSQERDRVDDTQYF; CDR3 DNA: TGCGCCAGCAGCCAAGAAAGGGACAGGGTAGATGATACGCAGTATTTT